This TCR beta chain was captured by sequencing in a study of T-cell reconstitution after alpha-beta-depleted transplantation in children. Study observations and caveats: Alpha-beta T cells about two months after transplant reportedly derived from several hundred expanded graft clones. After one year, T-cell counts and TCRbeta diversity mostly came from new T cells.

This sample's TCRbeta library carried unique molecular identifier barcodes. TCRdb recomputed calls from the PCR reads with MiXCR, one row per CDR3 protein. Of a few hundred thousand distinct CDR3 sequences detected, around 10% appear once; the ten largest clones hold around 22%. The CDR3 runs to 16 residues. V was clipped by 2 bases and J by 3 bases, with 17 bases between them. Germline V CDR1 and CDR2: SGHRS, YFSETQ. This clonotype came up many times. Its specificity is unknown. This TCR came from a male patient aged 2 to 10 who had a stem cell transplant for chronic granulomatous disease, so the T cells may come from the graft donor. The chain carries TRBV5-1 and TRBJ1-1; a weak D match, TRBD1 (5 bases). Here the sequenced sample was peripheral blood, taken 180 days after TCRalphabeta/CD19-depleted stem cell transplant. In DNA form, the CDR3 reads TGCGCCAGCAGCTTCACTTTTGGGGACTCATACACTGAAGCTTTCTTT. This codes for CASSFTFGDSYTEAFF.